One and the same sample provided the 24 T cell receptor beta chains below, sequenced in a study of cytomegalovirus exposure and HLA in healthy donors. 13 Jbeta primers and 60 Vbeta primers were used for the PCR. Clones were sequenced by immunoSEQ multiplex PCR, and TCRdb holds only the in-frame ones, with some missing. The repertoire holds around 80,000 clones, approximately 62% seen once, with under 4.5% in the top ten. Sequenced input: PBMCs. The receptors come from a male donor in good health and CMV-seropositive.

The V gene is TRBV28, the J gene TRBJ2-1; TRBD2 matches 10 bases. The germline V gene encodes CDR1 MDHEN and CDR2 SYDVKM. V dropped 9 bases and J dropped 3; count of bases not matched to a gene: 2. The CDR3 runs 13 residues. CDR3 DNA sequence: TGTGCCAGTCTAGCGGGAGACTACAATGAGCAGTTCTTC. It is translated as CASLAGDYNEQFF.

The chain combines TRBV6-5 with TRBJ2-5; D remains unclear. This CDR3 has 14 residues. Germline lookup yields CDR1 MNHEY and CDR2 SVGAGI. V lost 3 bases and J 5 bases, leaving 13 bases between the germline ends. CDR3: CASSYGGRVETQYF. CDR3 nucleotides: TGTGCCAGCAGTTATGGTGGGCGAGTTGAGACCCAGTACTTC.

For the CDR3, the DNA is TGTGCCAGTAGTATTACTAGCGGCTACAATGAGCAGTTCTTC. This encodes CASSITSGYNEQFF. V and J are TRBV19 and TRBJ2-1; 8 bases align to TRBD2. Losses at the gene ends were 3 bases for V and 3 bases for J; bases not matched to a gene: 1. Germline lookup yields CDR1 LNHDA and CDR2 SQIVND (reference sequence). This CDR3 has 14 amino acids.

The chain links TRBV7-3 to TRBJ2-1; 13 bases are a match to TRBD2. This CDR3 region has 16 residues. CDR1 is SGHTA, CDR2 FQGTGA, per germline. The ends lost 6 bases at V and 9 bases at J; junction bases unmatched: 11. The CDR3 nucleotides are TGTGCCAGCAGTCCTATGGGACTAGCGGGAAGGGCTGAGCAGTTCTTC. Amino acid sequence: CASSPMGLAGRAEQFF.

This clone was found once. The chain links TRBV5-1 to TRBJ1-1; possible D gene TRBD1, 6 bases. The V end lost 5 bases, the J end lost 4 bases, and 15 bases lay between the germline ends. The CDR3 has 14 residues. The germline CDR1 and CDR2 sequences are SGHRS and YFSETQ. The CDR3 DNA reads TGCGCCAGCAGTGGGTTGGGAGGGGGCACTGAAGCTTTCTTT. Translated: CASSGLGGGTEAFF.

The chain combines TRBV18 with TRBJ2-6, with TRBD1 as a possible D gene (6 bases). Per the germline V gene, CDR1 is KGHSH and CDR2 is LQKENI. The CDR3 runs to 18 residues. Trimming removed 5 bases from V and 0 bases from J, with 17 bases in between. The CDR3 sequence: CASSSRDKRNSGANVLTF. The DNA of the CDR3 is TGTGCCAGCTCATCCCGGGACAAGAGGAACTCTGGGGCCAACGTCCTGACTTTC.

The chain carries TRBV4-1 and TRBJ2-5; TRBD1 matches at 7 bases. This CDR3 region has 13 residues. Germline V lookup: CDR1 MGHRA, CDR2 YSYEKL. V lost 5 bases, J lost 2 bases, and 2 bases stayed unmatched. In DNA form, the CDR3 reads TGCGCCAGCAGCTTGGGACAGCAAGAGACCCAGTACTTC. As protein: CASSLGQQETQYF.

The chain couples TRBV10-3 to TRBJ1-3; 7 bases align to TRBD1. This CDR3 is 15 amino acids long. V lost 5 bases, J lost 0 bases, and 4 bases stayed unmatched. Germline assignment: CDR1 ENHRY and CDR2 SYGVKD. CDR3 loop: CAISTGQRSGNTIYF. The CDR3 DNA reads TGTGCCATCAGTACGGGACAGCGCTCTGGAAACACCATATATTTT.

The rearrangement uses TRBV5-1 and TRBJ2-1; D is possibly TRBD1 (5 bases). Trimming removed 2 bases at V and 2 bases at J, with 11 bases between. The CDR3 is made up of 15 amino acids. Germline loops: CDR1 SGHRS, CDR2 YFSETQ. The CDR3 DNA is TGCGCCAGCAGCTTCGAAGGGGCCCCCTACAATGAGCAGTTCTTC. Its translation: CASSFEGAPYNEQFF.

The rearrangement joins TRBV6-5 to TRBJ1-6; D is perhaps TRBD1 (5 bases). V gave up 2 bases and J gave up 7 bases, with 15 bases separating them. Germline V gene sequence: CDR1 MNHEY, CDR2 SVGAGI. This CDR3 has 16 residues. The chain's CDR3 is CASSYGGTAGNSPLHF. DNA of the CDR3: TGTGCCAGCAGTTACGGAGGGACGGCGGGGAATTCACCCCTCCACTTT.

This CDR3 is CATSRDAGARTGELFF. Written as DNA, the CDR3 is TGTGCCACCAGCAGAGATGCGGGGGCGAGGACCGGGGAGCTGTTTTTT. The chain recombines TRBV15 with TRBJ2-2, with D maybe TRBD2 (7 bases). The CDR3 totals 16 residues. Per the germline V gene, CDR1 is LNHNV and CDR2 is YYDKDF (reference sequence). V was clipped by 0 bases and J by 5 bases, with 13 bases between them.

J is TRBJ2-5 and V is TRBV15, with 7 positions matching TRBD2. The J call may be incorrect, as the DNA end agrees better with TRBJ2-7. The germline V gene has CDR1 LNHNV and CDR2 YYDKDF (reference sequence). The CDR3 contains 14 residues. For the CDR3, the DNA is TGTGCCACCAGCTTGTTAGCGGGTACCTACGAGCAGTACTTC. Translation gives CATSLLAGTYEQYF.

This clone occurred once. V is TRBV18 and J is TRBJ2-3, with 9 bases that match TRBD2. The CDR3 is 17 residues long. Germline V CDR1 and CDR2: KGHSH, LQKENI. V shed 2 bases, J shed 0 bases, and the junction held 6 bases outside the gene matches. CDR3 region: CASSPLVTSGSTDTQYF. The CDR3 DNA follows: TGTGCCAGCTCACCATTAGTAACTAGCGGGAGCACAGATACGCAGTATTTT.

CDR3 coding DNA: TGTGCCAGCAGCTTACAGGGAGGAGATACTGAAGCTTTCTTT. This encodes CASSLQGGDTEAFF. The chain combines TRBV7-2 with TRBJ1-1, with a tentative D call TRBD1 (5 bases). V dropped 2 bases and J dropped 5 bases, with 12 bases sitting between them. Germline V gene data show CDR1 as SGHTA and CDR2 as FQGNSA. This CDR3 spans 14 amino acids. Based on the CDR3 plus reference TRBV7-2 and TRBJ1-1, the full variable domain is GAGVSQSPSNKVTEKGKDVELRCDPISGHTALYWYRQSLGQGLEFLIYFQGNSAPDKSGLPSDRFSAERTGGSVSTLTIQRTQQEDSAVYLCASSLQGGDTEAFFGQGTRLTVV.

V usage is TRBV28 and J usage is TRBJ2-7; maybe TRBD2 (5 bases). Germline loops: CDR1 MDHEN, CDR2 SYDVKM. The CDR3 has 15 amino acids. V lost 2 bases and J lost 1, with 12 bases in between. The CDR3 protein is CASSLLRGSSYEQYF. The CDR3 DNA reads TGTGCCAGCAGTTTACTTCGGGGTAGTTCCTACGAGCAGTACTTC.

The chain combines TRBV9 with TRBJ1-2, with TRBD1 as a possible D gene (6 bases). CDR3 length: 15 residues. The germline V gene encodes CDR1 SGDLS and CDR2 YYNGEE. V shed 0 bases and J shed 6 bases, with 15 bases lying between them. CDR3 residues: CASSVAWGGADGYTF. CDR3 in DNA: TGTGCCAGCAGCGTAGCTTGGGGGGGCGCCGATGGCTACACCTTC.

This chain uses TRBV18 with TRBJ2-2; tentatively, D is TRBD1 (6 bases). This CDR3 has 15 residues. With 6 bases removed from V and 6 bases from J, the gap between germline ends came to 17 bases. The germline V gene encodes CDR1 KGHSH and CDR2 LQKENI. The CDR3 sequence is CASSPRGEGAGELFF. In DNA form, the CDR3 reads TGTGCCAGCTCCCCCAGGGGCGAAGGTGCCGGGGAGCTGTTTTTT. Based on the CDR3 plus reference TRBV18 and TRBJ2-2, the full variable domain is NAGVMQNPRHLVRRRGQEARLRCSPMKGHSHVYWYRQLPEEGLKFMVYLQKENIIDESGMPKERFSAEFPKEGPSILRIQQVVRGDSAAYFCASSPRGEGAGELFFGEGSRLTVL.

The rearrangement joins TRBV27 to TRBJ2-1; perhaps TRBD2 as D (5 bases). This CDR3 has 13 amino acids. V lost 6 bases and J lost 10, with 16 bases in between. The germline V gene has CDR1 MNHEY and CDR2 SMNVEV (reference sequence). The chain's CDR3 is CASSVRLSVEQFF. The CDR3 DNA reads TGTGCCAGCAGCGTCCGCCTTAGCGTAGAGCAGTTCTTC.

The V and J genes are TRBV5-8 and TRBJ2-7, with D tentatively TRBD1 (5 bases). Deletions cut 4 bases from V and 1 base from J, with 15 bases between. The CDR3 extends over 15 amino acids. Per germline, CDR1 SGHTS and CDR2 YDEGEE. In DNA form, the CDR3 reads TGTGCCAGCAGCCACCCCCCCCCAGGGTCCTACGAGCAGTACTTC. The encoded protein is CASSHPPPGSYEQYF. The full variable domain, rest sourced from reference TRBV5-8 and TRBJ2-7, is EAGVTQSPTHLIKTRGQQATLRCSPISGHTSVYWYQQALGLGLQFLLWYDEGEERNRGNFPPRFSGRQFPNYSSELNVNALELEDSALYLCASSHPPPGSYEQYFGPGTRLTVT.

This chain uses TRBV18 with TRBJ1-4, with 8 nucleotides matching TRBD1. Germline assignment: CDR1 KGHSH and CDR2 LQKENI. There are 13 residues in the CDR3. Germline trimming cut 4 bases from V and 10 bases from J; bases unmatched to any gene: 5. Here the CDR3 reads CASSQGQEGKLFF. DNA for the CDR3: TGTGCCAGCTCACAGGGACAGGAAGGAAAACTGTTTTTT.

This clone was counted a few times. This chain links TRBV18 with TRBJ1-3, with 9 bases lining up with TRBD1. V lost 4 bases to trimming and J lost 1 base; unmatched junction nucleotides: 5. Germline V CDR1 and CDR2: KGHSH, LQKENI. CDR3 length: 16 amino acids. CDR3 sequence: CASSLTGTGSGNTIYF. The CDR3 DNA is TGTGCCAGCTCACTAACCGGGACAGGGTCTGGAAACACCATATATTTT.

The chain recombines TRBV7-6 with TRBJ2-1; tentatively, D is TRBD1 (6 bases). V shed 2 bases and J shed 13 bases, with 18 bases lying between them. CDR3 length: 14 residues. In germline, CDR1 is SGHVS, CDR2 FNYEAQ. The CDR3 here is CASSLWSGGDRQFF. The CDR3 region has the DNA TGTGCCAGCAGCTTATGGTCTGGGGGCGACAGACAGTTCTTC.

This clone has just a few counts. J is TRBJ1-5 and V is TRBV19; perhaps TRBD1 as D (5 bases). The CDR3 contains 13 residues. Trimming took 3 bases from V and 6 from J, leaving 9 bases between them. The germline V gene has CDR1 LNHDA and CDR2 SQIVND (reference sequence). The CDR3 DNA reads TGTGCCAGTAGTATGCAGGGTACTCAGCCCCAGCATTTT. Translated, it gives CASSMQGTQPQHF.

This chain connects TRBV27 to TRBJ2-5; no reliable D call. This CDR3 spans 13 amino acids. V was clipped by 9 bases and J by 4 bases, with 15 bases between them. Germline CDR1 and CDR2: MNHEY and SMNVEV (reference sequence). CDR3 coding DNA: TGTGCCAGTTCTAGGTCGGTAGCAGAGACCCAGTACTTC. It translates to CASSRSVAETQYF.